Listed below are T cell receptor beta chains from one sample, sequenced in a study of shared clonotypes between healthy human individuals. The method was immunoSEQ multiplex PCR; TCRdb's version includes in-frame clones alone and lacks a portion of them. The sample includes some 480,000 clones, about 80% of them seen just once. The specimen sequenced was PBMCs. These receptors all stem from a middle-aged woman in good health. Some clones in this sample may be carry-over from other donors' samples. CDR3s include the opening cysteine and the closing phenylalanine or tryptophan. Each record gives: J gene, V gene, D gene, clone size, CDR3 DNA, CDR3 protein. The D gene is left open where the match is weak. Expanded clones get a size class; other rows say once, few or many, or leave the size out.

J: TRBJ2-1
V: TRBV29-1
D: -
size: few
DNA: TGCAGCGTTGTGCAGGGGTCATACAATGAGCAGTTCTTC
CDR3: CSVVQGSYNEQFF

J: TRBJ2-5
V: TRBV6-5
D: -
size: -
DNA: TGTGCCAGCAGCGACCTAACGCGGTACCAAGAGACCCAGTACTTC
CDR3: CASSDLTRYQETQYF

J: TRBJ2-1
V: TRBV10-2
D: TRBD2
size: many
DNA: TGCGCCAGCAGCGCTAGCGGGAGGGCCCTCAATGAGCAGTTCTTC
CDR3: CASSASGRALNEQFF

J: TRBJ2-5
V: TRBV4-1
D: TRBD2
size: -
DNA: TGCGCCAGCAGCCAAGGTGAACTAGCGGTTCAAGAGACCCAGTACTTC
CDR3: CASSQGELAVQETQYF

J: TRBJ1-2
V: TRBV4-1
D: -
size: -
DNA: TGCGCCAGCAGCCAATATGGGGGGATCTATGGCTACACCTTC
CDR3: CASSQYGGIYGYTF

J: TRBJ1-5
V: TRBV2
D: -
size: -
DNA: TGTGCCAGCATAAGGGACGGACATCAGCCCCAGCATTTT
CDR3: CASIRDGHQPQHF

J: TRBJ2-7
V: TRBV5-6
D: -
size: -
DNA: TGTGCCAGCAGCTTGGAACGCGCGTTCTACGAGCAGTACTTC
CDR3: CASSLERAFYEQYF

J: TRBJ2-7
V: TRBV5-1
D: -
size: -
DNA: TGCGCCAGCAGCTTGATGGCGTCCGGTTCACCGACATCCTACGAGCAGTACTTC
CDR3: CASSLMASGSPTSYEQYF

J: TRBJ2-6
V: TRBV18
D: -
size: -
DNA: TGTGCCAGCTCACCACCGGACTTCTCTGGGGCCAACGTCCTGACTTTC
CDR3: CASSPPDFSGANVLTF

J: TRBJ1-2
V: TRBV30
D: -
size: -
DNA: TGTGCCTGGCACCCAACAGGTTACTCCTATGGCTACACCTTC
CDR3: CAWHPTGYSYGYTF

J: TRBJ1-2
V: TRBV20-1
D: -
size: -
DNA: TGCAGTGCGCGAAGGGACTATGGCTACACCTTC
CDR3: CSARRDYGYTF

J: TRBJ1-1
V: TRBV28
D: TRBD1
size: -
DNA: TGTGCCAGCATACTACGACAGGGAGAAGCTTTCTTT
CDR3: CASILRQGEAFF

J: TRBJ2-6
V: TRBV6-9
D: -
size: once
DNA: TGTGCCAGCAGTGAGAAAAACTTACGACAAAGTCGGGCCAACGTCCTGACTTTC
CDR3: CASSEKNLRQSRANVLTF

J: TRBJ2-1
V: TRBV7-7
D: -
size: -
DNA: TGTGCTAGCAGCTTAGGTCCGAGCAATGAGCAGTTCTTC
CDR3: CASSLGPSNEQFF

J: TRBJ1-1
V: TRBV7-9
D: -
size: many
DNA: TGTGCCAGCAGGGACGGAGGCACTGAAGCTTTCTTT
CDR3: CASRDGGTEAFF

J: TRBJ1-2
V: TRBV5-5
D: -
size: -
DNA: TGTGCCAGCAGCTTGGAGCCCGACTATGGCTACACCTTC
CDR3: CASSLEPDYGYTF

J: TRBJ2-1
V: TRBV20-1
D: -
size: -
DNA: TGCAGTGCTGGTCCTAGAGGGCAGTTCTTC
CDR3: CSAGPRGQFF

J: TRBJ1-3
V: TRBV6-1
D: -
size: -
DNA: TGTGCCAGCAGTGAATCGACAGCTGGAAACACCATATATTTT
CDR3: CASSESTAGNTIYF

J: TRBJ1-1
V: TRBV18
D: TRBD1
size: -
DNA: TGTGCCAGCTCACAGGGTAGCAGGGGGCTTAACACTGAAGCTTTCTTT
CDR3: CASSQGSRGLNTEAFF

J: TRBJ2-5
V: TRBV5-1
D: TRBD1
size: once
DNA: TGCGCCAGCAGCTTGGGACAGGGCCAAGAGACCCAGTACTTC
CDR3: CASSLGQGQETQYF

J: TRBJ2-3
V: TRBV7-9
D: TRBD2
size: -
DNA: TGTGCCAGCAGCGCCATGACTAGCGGGAGCACAGATACGCAGTATTTT
CDR3: CASSAMTSGSTDTQYF

J: TRBJ2-6
V: TRBV4-2
D: TRBD1
size: few
DNA: TGTGCCAGCAGCCAGGGACAGGGGGTAGCTGGGGCCAACGTCCTGACTTTC
CDR3: CASSQGQGVAGANVLTF

J: TRBJ1-3
V: TRBV7-9
D: -
size: -
DNA: TGTGCCAGCAGCTTGTCCTCCGGACTGGGCTCTGGAAACACCATATATTTT
CDR3: CASSLSSGLGSGNTIYF

J: TRBJ2-5
V: TRBV5-1
D: TRBD1
size: -
DNA: TGCGCCAGCATAGGACAGGGAGGCGAGACCCAGTACTTC
CDR3: CASIGQGGETQYF

J: TRBJ1-5
V: TRBV18
D: -
size: -
DNA: TGTGCCAGCTCACCTAATACTCCGGGGAGCAATCAGCCCCAGCATTTT
CDR3: CASSPNTPGSNQPQHF

J: TRBJ2-1
V: TRBV7-2
D: TRBD2
size: -
DNA: TGTGCCAGCAGTTCTGGGACTAGCGGGAGTTATGAGCAGTTCTTC
CDR3: CASSSGTSGSYEQFF

J: TRBJ1-4
V: TRBV19
D: TRBD1
size: -
DNA: TGTGCCAGTAGCCAGGACAGGGGGAATGAAAAACTGTTTTTT
CDR3: CASSQDRGNEKLFF

J: TRBJ2-5
V: TRBV4-3
D: -
size: -
DNA: TGCGCCAGCAGCCAAGCACTGTACCAAGAGACCCAGTACTTC
CDR3: CASSQALYQETQYF

J: TRBJ2-3
V: TRBV5-4
D: TRBD2
size: -
DNA: TGTGCCAGCAGCTTGGTACTAGCGGGAGCAGATACGCAGTATTTT
CDR3: CASSLVLAGADTQYF

J: TRBJ2-5
V: TRBV2
D: TRBD2
size: -
DNA: TGTGCCAGCAGAGACGAGACTAGCGGCCCTCAAGAGACCCAGTACTTC
CDR3: CASRDETSGPQETQYF

J: TRBJ2-1
V: TRBV27
D: TRBD2
size: -
DNA: TGTGCCAGCAGTTTTTGGACTAGAAATGAGCAGTTCTTC
CDR3: CASSFWTRNEQFF

J: TRBJ2-1
V: TRBV28
D: -
size: -
DNA: TGTGCCAGCAGTTCCCCCCCAGGTTACAATGAGCAGTTCTTC
CDR3: CASSSPPGYNEQFF

J: TRBJ2-7
V: TRBV18
D: -
size: -
DNA: TGTGCCAGCTCACCGGTAACCGGGTACGAGCAGTACTTC
CDR3: CASSPVTGYEQYF

J: TRBJ2-7
V: TRBV28
D: TRBD1
size: -
DNA: TGTGCCAGCAGGGCCGAGACAGGGGGATTTTACGAGCAGTACTTC
CDR3: CASRAETGGFYEQYF

J: TRBJ2-7
V: TRBV11-2
D: -
size: -
DNA: TGTGCCAGCAGATCCAGCTACGAGCAGTACTTC
CDR3: CASRSSYEQYF

J: TRBJ1-4
V: TRBV4-1
D: -
size: -
DNA: TGCGCCAGCAGCCAAGGCTTACCGACTAATGAAAAACTGTTTTTT
CDR3: CASSQGLPTNEKLFF

J: TRBJ2-2
V: TRBV18
D: -
size: many
DNA: TGTGCCAGCTCACCGGATGGGACATCTCCCGGGGAGCTGTTTTTT
CDR3: CASSPDGTSPGELFF

J: TRBJ2-1
V: TRBV6-1
D: TRBD2
size: once
DNA: TGTGCCAGCAGTGAAGCGCTTCGGGGGGGAACCCGTATCTATGAGCAGTTCTTC
CDR3: CASSEALRGGTRIYEQFF

J: TRBJ1-3
V: TRBV28
D: TRBD1
size: -
DNA: TGTGCCAGCAGTTTCGGGACAGGGTCTGGAAACACCATATATTTT
CDR3: CASSFGTGSGNTIYF

J: TRBJ2-7
V: TRBV4-2
D: TRBD2
size: -
DNA: TGTGCCAGCAGCCAAGCCGCACTAGCGGGAGTCTACGAGCAGTACTTC
CDR3: CASSQAALAGVYEQYF

J: TRBJ2-7
V: TRBV6-1
D: TRBD2
size: once
DNA: TGTGCCAGCAGGGTGACTAGCGGCTACTCCTACGAGCAGTACTTC
CDR3: CASRVTSGYSYEQYF

J: TRBJ2-5
V: TRBV5-6
D: -
size: -
DNA: TGTGCCAGCAGCGCCCCATCTGGGGGGGAGACCCAGTACTTC
CDR3: CASSAPSGGETQYF

J: TRBJ1-1
V: TRBV19
D: -
size: few
DNA: TGTGCCAGTAGTATGATCGGCGGTTTCCTCACTGAGGCTTTCTTT
CDR3: CASSMIGGFLTEAFF